A single sample gave rise to the 14 T cell receptor beta chains below, sequenced in a study of brain metastases from non-small cell lung cancer. TCRdb keeps only in-frame clones here, not all; method: immunoSEQ multiplex PCR. Among around 600 clones listed, over 85% were seen once. Sequencing used primary lung tumor tissue. The receptors were sampled from a donor older than 35 with non-small cell lung cancer.

This clone occurred once. Mismatch with germline at one junction end may stem from a read error. This specimen includes other DNA sequences encoding the same CDR3. The gene calls are TRBV20-1 and TRBJ2-5; D is unresolved. The CDR3 length is 10 residues. CDR1 and CDR2 (germline): DFQATT, SNEGSKA (reference sequence). The CDR3 here is CSASQETQYF. DNA for the CDR3: TGTAGTGCTAGTCAAGAGACCCAGTACTTC.

The rearrangement joins TRBV21-1 to TRBJ2-3; TRBD2, as called in the table, went unchecked against the DNA. TRBV21-1 represents a pseudogene. This CDR3 comprises 18 residues. CDR3 DNA: TGTGCCAGCAGCAAACAAACTAGCGGGAGAAGAAGGGGGGATACGCAGTATTTT. This codes for CASSKQTSGRRRGDTQYF.

This chain uses TRBV5-1 with TRBJ1-2; D ambiguous. The CDR3 consists of 14 residues. Germline V gene lookup returns CDR1 SGHRS and CDR2 YFSETQ. V shed 6 bases and J shed 8 bases, with 20 bases lying between them. The CDR3 sequence: CASNLDGSSMGYTF. The CDR3 bases are TGCGCCAGCAACCTGGACGGATCTTCTATGGGCTACACCTTC.

The rearrangement joins TRBV27 to TRBJ2-4; D gene uncertain. The CDR3 runs to 17 residues. The V gene's germline CDR1 is MNHEY and CDR2 SMNVEV (reference sequence). V was clipped by 4 bases and J by 0 bases, with 16 bases between them. The CDR3 here is CASSWWTLKLAKNIQYF. The CDR3 coding sequence is TGTGCCAGCAGTTGGTGGACCCTCAAACTAGCCAAAAACATTCAGTACTTC.

CDR3 loop: CASSLGQGTSDTQYF. DNA of the CDR3: TGCGCCAGCAGCTTGGGACAGGGGACCTCGGATACGCAGTATTTT. The chain recombines TRBV5-1 with TRBJ2-3, with 8 bases aligning to TRBD1. With V trimmed by 0 bases and J by 6 bases, 6 bases remained unmatched. CDR1 and CDR2 from the germline V gene are SGHRS and YFSETQ. This CDR3 has 15 residues.

V is TRBV30 and J is TRBJ1-2; D remains unclear. Germline V gene data show CDR1 as GTSNPN and CDR2 as SVGIG (reference sequence). Trimming removed 3 bases at V and 1 base at J, with 9 bases between. CDR3 length: 13 residues. The CDR3, as DNA: TGTGCCTGGAGCGCCTTGAATAACTATGGCTACACCTTC. Residues: CAWSALNNYGYTF.

The chain employs TRBV7-9 and TRBJ2-7; D is ambiguous. Per the germline V gene, CDR1 is SEHNR and CDR2 is FQNEAQ (reference sequence). This CDR3 contains 13 residues. V was trimmed by 8 bases and J by 6 bases, leaving 17 bases between them. The CDR3 is CASGPGLSSEQYF. The CDR3, as DNA: TGTGCCAGCGGCCCGGGCCTCAGCTCCGAGCAGTACTTC.

V usage is TRBV28 and J usage is TRBJ2-4, with TRBD1 matching 7 bases. This CDR3 contains 17 residues. Germline V CDR1 and CDR2: MDHEN, SYDVKM. The V gene end was trimmed by 1 base and the J gene end by 8 bases; junction bases not matched to a gene: 14. DNA for the CDR3: TGTGCCAGCAGTTTATTAGGGACAGTCACTCTTGGGGACATTCAGTACTTC. Protein sequence: CASSLLGTVTLGDIQYF.

The chain joins TRBV19 to TRBJ2-7; 9 bases fit TRBD2. Trimming removed 0 bases from V and 3 bases from J; junction bases left unmatched: 3. Germline-derived CDR1 and CDR2 are LNHDA and SQIVND (reference sequence). CDR3 length: 15 amino acids. The CDR3 is CASSIEAGGDYEQYF. CDR3 bases: TGTGCCAGTAGTATAGAAGCGGGGGGAGACTACGAGCAGTACTTC.

About this clone itself: A much more abundant neighbour one base away suggests this may be a read error. The sample carries other DNA sequences with the same CDR3. The rearrangement links TRBV29-1 to TRBJ2-2, with D possibly matching TRBD2 (6 bases). The CDR3 sequence is 13 residues long. Germline lookup yields CDR1 SQVTM and CDR2 ANQGSEA. The CDR3 bases are TGCAGCGTGCGGGATTTGAACACCGGGGAGTTGTTTTTT. Amino acids: CSVRDLNTGELFF.

The chain links TRBV7-2 to TRBJ2-7; 8 bases are shared with TRBD1. The CDR3 length is 14 residues. Germline trimming cut 5 bases from V and 4 bases from J; bases unmatched to any gene: 7. The germline V gene encodes CDR1 SGHTA and CDR2 FQGNSA. As DNA, the CDR3 is TGTGCCAGCAGCACACGACAGGGGCGGTACGAGCAGTACTTC. Its translation: CASSTRQGRYEQYF.

The chain joins TRBV24-1 to TRBJ2-1; 9 bases agree with TRBD2. Germline V lookup: CDR1 KGHDR, CDR2 SFDVKD. V lost 4 bases, J lost 8 bases, and 8 bases stayed unmatched. The CDR3 runs 15 residues. The CDR3, as DNA: TGTGCCACCAGTGAGTCCGGGACTAGCAGCGATGAGCAGTTCTTC. Its translation: CATSESGTSSDEQFF.

About this clone: A junction boundary mismatches the germline segment, possibly from a read error. The chain carries TRBV28 and TRBJ2-5; a possible D gene is TRBD1 (5 bases). The CDR3 spans 15 residues. The V gene's germline CDR1 is MDHEN and CDR2 SYDVKM. CDR3 sequence reads: CARSSGQGLLETQYF. The CDR3 DNA reads TGTGCCAGAAGTTCCGGGCAGGGCCTCTTGGAGACCCAGTACTTC.

V gene TRBV9 combines with J gene TRBJ2-7, with 8 nucleotides matching TRBD1. Trimming removed 2 bases from V and 5 bases from J; junction bases left unmatched: 3. Germline V gene sequence: CDR1 SGDLS, CDR2 YYNGEE. The CDR3 sequence is 13 residues long. The CDR3 nucleotides read TGTGCCAGCAGCGTCGACAGGGGAGACGAGCAGTACTTC. Translation gives CASSVDRGDEQYF.